This T cell receptor (beta chain) was sequenced for a study of OX40 agonist ivuxolimab in advanced cancers. For context, the study as a whole: The costimulatory receptor OX40 (CD134) was targeted by ivuxolimab, a fully human IgG2 agonistic monoclonal antibody. Intravenous ivuxolimab was administered to patients every 2 weeks at six dose levels: 0.01, 0.1, 0.3, 1.5, 3 and 10 mg/kg. Of the 52 patients in dose escalation, about 20 had hepatocellular carcinoma, about 15 had melanoma, 9 had renal cell carcinoma and 9 had head and neck cancer. In the dose-escalation cohort, 65% to 85% of patients were male, and the mean age was 60 years with a range of roughly 23 to 79. Patients were allowed to have had prior anti-PD-1, anti-PD-L1 or anti-CTLA-4 therapy, and approximately 40% of the dose-escalation patients had been treated with checkpoint inhibitors. Partial responses occurred in three dose-escalation patients, of whom one had hepatocellular carcinoma and two had cutaneous melanoma. The point of sequencing TCRbeta in the periphery was to test whether ivuxolimab changed TCR sequence diversity and drove clonal T-cell expansion. The paper reports the monotherapy dose-escalation portion (N = 52 patients) of the phase I ivuxolimab trial.

On this clone: Its antigen is currently not known. Within one base of it there is no much larger clone, and no base qualities were kept.

V lost 3 bases and J lost 0 bases; the stretch between them is 11 bases long. The CDR1 and CDR2 encoded by the germline V gene (reference sequence) are LNHDA and SQIVND. The CDR3 goes from the cysteine to the phenylalanine over 16 residues. CDR3 DNA is the only sequence kept; it has 48 bases, read in frame from the first base. Patients with autoimmune disease history or receiving systemic immunosuppression were excluded from the trial. Peripheral blood for TCR sequencing was drawn from every dose cohort at baseline, at cycle 4 day 1 and at cycle 7 day 1. Samples came from an open-label, multicenter, first-in-human phase I dose-escalation trial of ivuxolimab. The trial enrolled adults with locally advanced or metastatic head and neck squamous cell, hepatocellular, melanoma or renal cell carcinoma. Before TCR sequencing, CD4+ T cells and CD8+ T cells were sorted from peripheral blood as separate populations.

For sequencing of the TCRbeta CDR3 region, genomic DNA was extracted from the sorted cells. The immunoSEQ Assay was used to sequence the TCRbeta CDR3 regions. This is the immuneACCESS table as TCRdb keeps it, with only in-frame sequences that have V and J called. A part of the clones is gone; compared with another copy, unresolved V genes explain less than half, and the rest is unexplained. This sample lists 100,000 to 150,000 clones; 85% to 95% were detected once. The ten largest clones add up to under 1.3% of the sample. What the work shows at the level of the full study, not this receptor alone: Low levels of normalized T-cell clonal expansion were also shown by some nonresponding patients. In partial responders in the 0.1-3.0 mg/kg groups, normalized peripheral clonal expansion was found to be among the lowest, especially among CD8+ T cells. At doses of 0.1 to 3.0 mg/kg, clonal expansion of both CD4+ and CD8+ T cells in blood was seen between baseline and week 6. Which antigens the clonally expanded peripheral T cells were specific for was not determined. After ivuxolimab, more expanded clones were found on average in CD8+ T cells than in CD4+ T cells.

The sequencing here drew on CD4+ or CD8+ T cells sorted from blood, taken in a trial of the OX40 agonist ivuxolimab. The V and J segments used are TRBV19 and TRBJ2-2; the D gene is perhaps TRBD1 or TRBD2, as each covers 5 bases. The clonotype comes from an adult with an advanced solid tumor such as melanoma, head and neck, liver or kidney cancer. The CDR3 protein is CASSMRGAPNTGELFF. The sequenced DNA: TGTGCCAGTAGTATGCGAGGGGCACCGAACACCGGGGAGCTGTTTTTT.